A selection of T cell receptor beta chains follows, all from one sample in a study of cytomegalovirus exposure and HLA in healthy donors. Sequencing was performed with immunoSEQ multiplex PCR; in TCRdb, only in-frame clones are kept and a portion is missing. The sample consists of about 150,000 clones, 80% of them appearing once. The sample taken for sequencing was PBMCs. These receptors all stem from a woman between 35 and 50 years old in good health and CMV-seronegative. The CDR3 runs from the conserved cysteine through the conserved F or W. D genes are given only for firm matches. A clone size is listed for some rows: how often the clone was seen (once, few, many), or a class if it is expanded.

cdr3_nt: TGTGCCAGCAGCGTCCGAACGGGGGGCGGAGAGACCCAGTACTTC; cdr3_aa: CASSVRTGGGETQYF; d_call: -; clone_size: -; v_call: TRBV9; j_call: TRBJ2-5
cdr3_nt: TGTGCCAGTAGTATACAAGCGGCTAGCGACTCCTACGAGCAGTACTTC; cdr3_aa: CASSIQAASDSYEQYF; d_call: -; clone_size: -; v_call: TRBV19; j_call: TRBJ2-7
cdr3_nt: TGCAGCGTTGAAGATGGAGAGGACTCTGGAAACACCATATATTTT; cdr3_aa: CSVEDGEDSGNTIYF; d_call: -; clone_size: -; v_call: TRBV29-1; j_call: TRBJ1-3
cdr3_nt: TGTGCCAGCAGCTCGGGACAGGGTAGCACAGATACGCAGTATTTT; cdr3_aa: CASSSGQGSTDTQYF; d_call: TRBD1; clone_size: -; v_call: TRBV7-3; j_call: TRBJ2-3
cdr3_nt: TGTGCCAGCAGCTTGGGACCGAGGGAGCAGTACTTC; cdr3_aa: CASSLGPREQYF; d_call: -; clone_size: -; v_call: TRBV5-8; j_call: TRBJ2-7
cdr3_nt: TGTGCCAGCAGTCTCGTTGATGGAGGGCATGGCTACACCTTC; cdr3_aa: CASSLVDGGHGYTF; d_call: -; clone_size: -; v_call: TRBV2; j_call: TRBJ1-2
cdr3_nt: TGTGCCTGGGGACAGACCTACGAGCAGTACTTC; cdr3_aa: CAWGQTYEQYF; d_call: -; clone_size: -; v_call: TRBV30; j_call: TRBJ2-7
cdr3_nt: TGTGCCAGCAGTGGGCCGAGACAGGCGAGGGGATACGAGCAGTACTTC; cdr3_aa: CASSGPRQARGYEQYF; d_call: -; clone_size: -; v_call: TRBV25-1; j_call: TRBJ2-7
cdr3_nt: TGTGCCAGACTGTGGGACAGGGGCACCGGGGAGCTGTTTTTT; cdr3_aa: CARLWDRGTGELFF; d_call: TRBD1; clone_size: few; v_call: TRBV2; j_call: TRBJ2-2
cdr3_nt: TGTGCCAGCAGCTCCCGGACAGTTAACTATGGCTACACCTTC; cdr3_aa: CASSSRTVNYGYTF; d_call: -; clone_size: once; v_call: TRBV5-6; j_call: TRBJ1-2
cdr3_nt: TGTGCCAGCAGCTTATTTAGTAATCAGCCCCAGCATTTT; cdr3_aa: CASSLFSNQPQHF; d_call: -; clone_size: -; v_call: TRBV7-2; j_call: TRBJ1-5